The 5 T cell receptor beta chains reported below all come from one sample, sequenced in a study of cytotoxic CD8 clonotypes in ibrutinib-treated CLL. Sequenced by immunoSEQ multiplex PCR; TCRdb stores in-frame clones only, minus some. The sample lists some 46,000 clones, 55% to 80% occurring once. The sequencing used PBMCs, collected after 12 months of ibrutinib treatment. The origin of the receptors is a human donor with chronic lymphocytic leukemia.

The rearrangement uses TRBV19 and TRBJ2-1; the D gene is possibly TRBD1 (5 bases). Germline-derived CDR1 and CDR2 are LNHDA and SQIVND (reference sequence). The CDR3 is 13 amino acids. The V gene lost 5 bases and the J gene lost 3 bases, with 8 bases spanning the gap. The chain's CDR3 is CASSVQDYNEQFF. The DNA of the CDR3 is TGTGCCAGTAGTGTACAGGACTACAATGAGCAGTTCTTC.

V is TRBV7-9 and J is TRBJ1-1, with 7 bases lining up with TRBD1. V lost 5 bases to trimming and J lost 2 bases; unmatched junction nucleotides: 8. This CDR3 is built from 15 residues. Germline lookup yields CDR1 SEHNR and CDR2 FQNEAQ (reference sequence). CDR3 region: CASSTRDRVNTEAFF. Here the CDR3 DNA reads TGTGCCAGCAGCACCCGGGACAGAGTAAACACTGAAGCTTTCTTT. The full variable domain, completed using reference TRBV7-9 and TRBJ1-1, is DTGVSQNPRHKITKRGQNVTFRCDPISEHNRLYWYRQTLGQGPEFLTYFQNEAQLEKSRLLSDRFSAERPKGSFSTLEIQRTEQGDSAMYLCASSTRDRVNTEAFFGQGTRLTVV.

This clone was found a few times. V gene TRBV14 combines with J gene TRBJ1-4; D is unresolved. The germline V gene encodes CDR1 SGHDN and CDR2 FVKESK. The CDR3 totals 16 residues. The V gene lost 4 bases and the J gene lost 0 bases, with 12 bases spanning the gap. CDR3 nucleotide sequence: TGTGCCAGCAGCCTCCGGGCGGCGACAACTAATGAAAAACTGTTTTTT. Protein product: CASSLRAATTNEKLFF.

The chain uses TRBV5-1 and TRBJ2-7; a weak D match, TRBD1 (6 bases). Deletions cut 4 bases from V and 6 bases from J, with 20 bases between. In germline, CDR1 is SGHRS, CDR2 YFSETQ. The CDR3 runs to 15 residues. The CDR3 here is CASSASTGLGGEQYF. DNA for the CDR3: TGCGCCAGCAGCGCATCGACAGGCCTAGGTGGCGAGCAGTACTTC.

This clone was seen a handful of times. The rearrangement uses TRBV27 and TRBJ1-2, with 9 bases that match TRBD1. V was pared by 6 bases and J by 5 bases, with 13 bases of the junction left unmatched. The CDR3 has 16 amino acids. Germline V lookup: CDR1 MNHEY, CDR2 SMNVEV (reference sequence). Written as DNA, the CDR3 is TGTGCCAGCAGCCAGGGGGACAGGGATAGTTGGTATGGCTACACCTTC. It is translated as CASSQGDRDSWYGYTF.